This T cell receptor beta chain was documented in a study of blood T cell repertoires in COVID-19 (dated by TCRdb to between 2020 and 2021). Looking at the study overall: The collaborator samples originated in the United States, Italy and Spain and spanned the acute and convalescent phases of COVID-19. The material from the prospective study consisted of cDNA or gDNA derived from T cells, B-cell-depleted T cells, or PBMCs. The dataset comprised deeply sampled blood TCRbeta repertoires from subjects exposed to, actively infected with, or recovered from COVID-19. The repertoires were released in a freely available public database meant as a resource for research on the immune response to SARS-CoV-2. The samples were drawn from two sources: the first 160 participants of the ongoing ImmuneRACE study, and about 1,300 subjects contributed by 6 global collaborators. Sample metadata almost always included a de-identified subject ID, COVID-19 status, age in years and sex. Where available, HLA class I and class II types were obtained from metadata supplied by the sample provider rather than from assay-based typing. What the study reported, not specific to this receptor: The quantity of clinical and demographic metadata differed by source and by participant and was supplied without curation.

This clone has more than one count but fewer than ten. Its cognate antigen has yet to be identified. No much larger clone is present one base from it, and per-base qualities are unavailable. V and J lose 4 bases and 4 bases, and a span of 15 bases separates them. The CDR3 goes from the cysteine to the phenylalanine over 15 residues. Only the CDR3 region is kept as DNA, spanning 45 bases read in frame from base 1. The CDR1 and CDR2 encoded by the germline V gene are SGHRS and YFSETQ. The immunoSEQ Assay, a bias-controlled multiplex PCR, was used to amplify TCRbeta CDR3 regions from genomic DNA. From the authors' description of their analysis: The number of nucleated cells in each sample was estimated from the amplification of reference gene primers within the assay. To quantify the absolute abundance of each unique TCRbeta CDR3 rearrangement, sequence reads were collapsed and filtered. Productive Simpson clonality was computed per sample as the square root of Simpson's diversity index over productive rearrangements. In TCRdb, the immuneACCESS table is reduced to in-frame sequences with V and J assigned. These tables do not hold every clone; where another copy was compared, an unresolved V gene accounts for under half, and the others remain unexplained. The D gene and trimming were derived from the DNA, and the V and J assignments and clone size from that table. Recorded for this sample are 150,000 to 200,000 clones; roughly 79% of them occurred a single time. The top ten clones comprise 9.5% to 15% of the sample.

In Seattle, one collaborating source enrolled patients while the infection was active and tracked those patients longitudinally over the course of disease. Whole blood was collected in K2EDTA tubes by collaborating institutions according to the institutions' own protocols. For TCRbeta analysis, collaborators shipped samples as frozen whole blood, isolated PBMCs, or DNA extracted from either of those sample types. The sequence derives from a woman of 80 years or more with COVID-19, enrolled during active disease. The V gene is TRBV5-1 and the J gene is TRBJ1-3; TRBD1 is a possible D gene, resting on 6 matching bases. The sequenced sample was peripheral blood. The nucleotides are TGCGCCAGCAGCCGGGAGGGGGGAGAAGGAAACACCATATATTTT. The translation is CASSREGGEGNTIYF. Extended through the reference TRBV5-1 and TRBJ1-3 proteins, this CDR3 yields the full variable domain: KAGVTQTPRYLIKTRGQQVTLSCSPISGHRSVSWYQQTPGQGLQFLFEYFSETQRNKGNFPGRFSGRQFSNSRSEMNVSTLELGDSALYLCASSREGGEGNTIYFGEGSWLTVV.